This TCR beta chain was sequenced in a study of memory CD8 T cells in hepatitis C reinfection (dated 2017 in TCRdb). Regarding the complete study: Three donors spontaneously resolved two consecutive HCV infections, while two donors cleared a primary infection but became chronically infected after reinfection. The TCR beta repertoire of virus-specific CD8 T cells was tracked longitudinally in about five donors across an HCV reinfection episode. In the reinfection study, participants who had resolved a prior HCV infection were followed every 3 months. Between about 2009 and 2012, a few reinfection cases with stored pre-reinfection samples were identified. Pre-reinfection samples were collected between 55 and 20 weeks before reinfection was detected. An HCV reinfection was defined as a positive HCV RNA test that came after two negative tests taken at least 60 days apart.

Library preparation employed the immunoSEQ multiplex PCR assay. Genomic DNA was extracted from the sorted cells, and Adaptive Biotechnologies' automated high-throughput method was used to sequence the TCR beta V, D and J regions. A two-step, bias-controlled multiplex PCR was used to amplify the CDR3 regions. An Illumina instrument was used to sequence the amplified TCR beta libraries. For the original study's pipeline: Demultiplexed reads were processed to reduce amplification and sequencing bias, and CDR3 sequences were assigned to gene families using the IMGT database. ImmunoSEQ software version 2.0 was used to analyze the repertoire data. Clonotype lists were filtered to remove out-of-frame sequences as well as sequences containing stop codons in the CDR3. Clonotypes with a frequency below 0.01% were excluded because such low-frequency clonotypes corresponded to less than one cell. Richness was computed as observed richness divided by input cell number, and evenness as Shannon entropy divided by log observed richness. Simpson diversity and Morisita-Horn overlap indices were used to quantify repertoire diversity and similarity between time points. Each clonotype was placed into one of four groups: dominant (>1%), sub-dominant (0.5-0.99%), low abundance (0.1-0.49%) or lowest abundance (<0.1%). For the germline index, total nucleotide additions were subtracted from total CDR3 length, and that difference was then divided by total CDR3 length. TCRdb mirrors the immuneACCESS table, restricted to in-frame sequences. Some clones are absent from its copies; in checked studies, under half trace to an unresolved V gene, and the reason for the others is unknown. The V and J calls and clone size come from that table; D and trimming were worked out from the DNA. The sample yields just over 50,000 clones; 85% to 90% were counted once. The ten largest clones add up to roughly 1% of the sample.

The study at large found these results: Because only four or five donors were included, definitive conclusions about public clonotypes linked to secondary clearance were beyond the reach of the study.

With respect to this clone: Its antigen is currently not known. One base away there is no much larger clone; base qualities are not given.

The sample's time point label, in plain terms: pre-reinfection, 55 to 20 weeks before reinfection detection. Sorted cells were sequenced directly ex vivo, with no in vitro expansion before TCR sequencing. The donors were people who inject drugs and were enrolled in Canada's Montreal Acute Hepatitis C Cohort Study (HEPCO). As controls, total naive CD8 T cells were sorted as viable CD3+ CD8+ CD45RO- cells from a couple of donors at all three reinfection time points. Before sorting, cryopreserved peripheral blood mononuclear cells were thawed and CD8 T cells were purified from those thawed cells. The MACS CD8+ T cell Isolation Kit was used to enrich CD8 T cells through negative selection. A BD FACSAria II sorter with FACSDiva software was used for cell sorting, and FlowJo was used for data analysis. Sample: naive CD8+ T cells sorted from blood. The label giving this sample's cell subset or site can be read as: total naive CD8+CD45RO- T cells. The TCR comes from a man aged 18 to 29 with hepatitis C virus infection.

The sequenced DNA is TGTGCCAGCAGCGTAGTCGAGGTACGGAACTATGGCTACACCTTC. The encoded protein is CASSVVEVRNYGYTF. Here the chain combines TRBV9 and TRBJ1-2, with no confident D gene call. The trim is 0 bases for V and 2 bases for J, with a gap of 11 bases between the germline ends. CDR1 and CDR2, per the germline V gene, are SGDLS and YYNGEE. Reading from cysteine to phenylalanine, the CDR3 counts 15 amino acids. Kept here is only the CDR3 DNA, which spans 45 bases and is read in frame from base 1. Reference TRBV9 and TRBJ1-2 genes cover what lies past the CDR3, so the full variable domain is DSGVTQTPKHLITATGQRVTLRCSPRSGDLSVYWYQQSLDQGLQFLIQYYNGEERAKGNILERFSAQQFPDLHSELNLSSLELGDSALYFCASSVVEVRNYGYTFGSGTRLTVV.